The present T cell receptor beta chain was sequenced within a study of cytomegalovirus exposure and HLA in healthy donors. In the study overall: The same platform as the 666 first-cohort repertoires was used for the 110 or so validation repertoires, a later analysis reported. Findings of the study overall: Researchers catalogued under 200 TCR beta chains as cytomegalovirus-associated.

TCRdb's copy holds only in-frame clones and misses some; the assay was immunoSEQ multiplex PCR. Found here are approximately 140,000 clones, roughly 88% of them singletons; the top ten hold around 8%. The V end lost 3 bases, the J end lost 5 bases, and 16 bases lay between the germline ends. Per germline, CDR1 SQVTM and CDR2 ANQGSEA. The CDR3 is 14 residues long. About this clone itself: The antigen remains undetermined.

The sample was PBMCs. The chain has TRBV29-1 and TRBJ1-1, with unresolved D. The clonotype originates from a woman aged 18-29 years in good health and CMV-seropositive. Here the CDR3 reads CSVDRQLSGTEAFF. The CDR3 coding sequence is TGCAGCGTTGATAGGCAGCTGAGCGGGACTGAAGCTTTCTTT.